The 26 T cell receptor beta chains reported below all come from one sample, sequenced in a study of T cells expressing NK-cell markers. TCRdb re-analyzed the 5' RACE reads; it lists each CDR3 protein once, without DNA. Recorded for this sample: over 200,000 distinct CDR3 sequences. Source material: blood T cells: a sorted CD56 or NKG2C T cell subset, CD4+ or CD8+ T cells, or bulk PBMC T cells (not recorded which). These receptors all come from a man aged 18-30 years in good health.

The rearrangement joins TRBV10-3 to TRBJ1-6; TCRdb designates TRBD1, a call that cannot be tested without DNA. The length of the CDR3 is 15 residues. Germline V CDR1 and CDR2: ENHRY, SYGVKD. The CDR3 loop is CAISEGAEYNSPLHF.

V usage is TRBV20-1 and J usage is TRBJ1-4; without DNA, the TCRdb call of TRBD1 cannot be checked. This CDR3 spans 13 amino acids. Germline V lookup: CDR1 DFQATT, CDR2 SNEGSKA (reference sequence). CDR3: CSARLQGGEKLFF.

This chain connects TRBV7-2 to TRBJ2-2; the TRBD1 assignment by TCRdb is unverifiable without DNA. Germline V gene sequence: CDR1 SGHTA, CDR2 FQGNSA. This CDR3 spans 15 amino acids. CDR3 loop: CASRRDRANTGELFF.

V is TRBV10-3 and J is TRBJ2-1; as DNA is missing, the TRBD2 call by TCRdb cannot be tested. This CDR3 has 13 amino acids. Looked up from germline, CDR1 is ENHRY and CDR2 is SYGVKD. CDR3 amino acids: CAISDRTNHEQFF.

The chain has TRBV10-3 and TRBJ2-1. The CDR3 runs 15 residues. Germline CDR1 is ENHRY and CDR2 is SYGVKD. The chain's CDR3 is CAISESTLAKNEQFF.

The CDR3 protein is CASSQEDGFGQFF. V and J are TRBV4-2 and TRBJ2-1. Germline CDR1 is LGHNA and CDR2 is YNFKEQ. The CDR3 consists of 13 residues.

The V gene is TRBV20-1, the J gene TRBJ2-2. Germline CDR1 reads DFQATT; CDR2 reads SNEGSKA (reference sequence). CDR3 length equals 12 residues. Here the CDR3 reads CSAKLYTGELFF.

This chain connects TRBV7-8 to TRBJ2-3; lacking DNA, the TRBD2 call made by TCRdb goes unchecked. The germline V gene encodes CDR1 SGHVS and CDR2 FQNEAQ. This CDR3 contains 16 residues. The chain's CDR3 is CASSLVASGITDTQYF.

The chain links TRBV5-4 to TRBJ2-4; with no DNA, the TCRdb D assignment of TRBD1 cannot be verified. The CDR3 loop spans 16 amino acids. Germline V lookup: CDR1 SGHNT, CDR2 YYREEE (reference sequence). The CDR3 is CASSFLGGTAKNIQYF.

CDR3: CASSLLGANEQFF. This chain uses TRBV12-3 or TRBV12-4 with TRBJ2-1. CDR3 length equals 13 residues.

The rearrangement links TRBV12-3 or TRBV12-4 to TRBJ1-4. CDR3 length: 15 residues. This CDR3 reads CASSSRDPGREKLFF.

The chain links TRBV20-1 to TRBJ1-1; TCRdb reports TRBD1, a call that lacks DNA to check it against. CDR3 length: 13 residues. Germline CDR1 reads DFQATT; CDR2 reads SNEGSKA (reference sequence). The CDR3 region is CSASVQDPAPAFF.

This chain joins TRBV12-3 or TRBV12-4 and TRBJ2-3; TCRdb's D call of TRBD1 is untestable without DNA. The CDR3 has 17 residues. CDR3 in amino acids: CASSFTSGGAGTDTQYF.

The chain's CDR3 is CASSGGPSEGEQFF. This chain connects TRBV12-3 or TRBV12-4 to TRBJ2-1; TCRdb's D call of TRBD2 is untestable without DNA. The CDR3 totals 14 residues.

CDR3 region: CSVGVGGANYGYTF. This chain joins TRBV29-1 and TRBJ1-2; the D call of TRBD1 rests on TCRdb alone, since no DNA is present to check it. This CDR3 comprises 14 residues. In germline, CDR1 is SQVTM, CDR2 ANQGSEA. The complete variable domain, with remaining parts taken from reference TRBV29-1 and TRBJ1-2, reads SAVISQKPSRDICQRGTSLTIQCQVDSQVTMMFWYRQQPGQSLTLIATANQGSEATYESGFVIDKFPISRPNLTFSTLTVSNMSPEDSSIYLCSVGVGGANYGYTFGSGTRLTVV.

The rearrangement joins TRBV10-1 to TRBJ2-2; there is no DNA to check the TCRdb D call of TRBD1. In germline, CDR1 is WNHNN, CDR2 SYGVQD (reference sequence). This CDR3 region has 14 residues. The CDR3: CASSEMGVTGELFF.

The chain carries TRBV12-3 or TRBV12-4 and TRBJ1-5; TCRdb names TRBD1, which stays unverified in the absence of DNA. There are 14 residues in the CDR3. The CDR3 region is CASTPRRVDQPQHF.

V gene TRBV7-3 combines with J gene TRBJ2-2; TCRdb's D call of TRBD1 is untestable without DNA. Germline V gene lookup returns CDR1 SGHTA and CDR2 FQGTGA. The CDR3 consists of 18 residues. Here the CDR3 reads CASSPTPGQGVLGGELFF.

V gene TRBV9 combines with J gene TRBJ2-7; with no DNA, the TCRdb D assignment of TRBD2 cannot be verified. Germline lookup yields CDR1 SGDLS and CDR2 YYNGEE. This CDR3 comprises 16 residues. CDR3: CASSPREREVYSEQYF.

The chain combines TRBV7-9 with TRBJ2-5; TCRdb names TRBD1, which stays unverified in the absence of DNA. From germline, CDR1 is SEHNR and CDR2 FQNEAQ (reference sequence). The CDR3 sequence is 13 residues long. The CDR3 is CASTTGGTKTQYF.

This chain links TRBV29-1 with TRBJ2-5. The CDR3 is made up of 15 amino acids. Germline V gene lookup returns CDR1 SQVTM and CDR2 ANQGSEA. CDR3 sequence: CSVVPMKKPQETQYF.

The CDR3 here is CASRWTGDTGELFF. J is TRBJ2-2 and V is TRBV12-3 or TRBV12-4; the D call of TRBD1 rests on TCRdb alone, since no DNA is present to check it. The CDR3 has 14 residues.

This chain links TRBV7-3 with TRBJ1-1; TCRdb calls TRBD1, which cannot be checked without DNA. Germline CDR1 and CDR2: SGHTA and FQGTGA. There are 14 residues in the CDR3. CDR3 sequence reads: CASSSQDGNTEAFF.

The J gene is TRBJ2-2, the V gene TRBV5-6; the D gene TCRdb calls, TRBD1, cannot be checked with no DNA. Germline V CDR1 and CDR2: SGHDT, YYEEEE. This CDR3 region has 15 residues. The CDR3: CASSSGQGGTGELFF.

V usage is TRBV30 and J usage is TRBJ2-4; TCRdb's D gene call, TRBD2, goes unchecked for lack of DNA. The CDR3 runs 14 residues. Germline-derived CDR1 and CDR2 are GTSNPN and SVGIG (reference sequence). CDR3: CALSGSWGKNIQYF.

The CDR3 loop reads CSARGRENSYEQYF. The V call is TRBV20-1, the J call TRBJ2-7. CDR3 length: 14 amino acids. The germline V gene has CDR1 DFQATT and CDR2 SNEGSKA (reference sequence).